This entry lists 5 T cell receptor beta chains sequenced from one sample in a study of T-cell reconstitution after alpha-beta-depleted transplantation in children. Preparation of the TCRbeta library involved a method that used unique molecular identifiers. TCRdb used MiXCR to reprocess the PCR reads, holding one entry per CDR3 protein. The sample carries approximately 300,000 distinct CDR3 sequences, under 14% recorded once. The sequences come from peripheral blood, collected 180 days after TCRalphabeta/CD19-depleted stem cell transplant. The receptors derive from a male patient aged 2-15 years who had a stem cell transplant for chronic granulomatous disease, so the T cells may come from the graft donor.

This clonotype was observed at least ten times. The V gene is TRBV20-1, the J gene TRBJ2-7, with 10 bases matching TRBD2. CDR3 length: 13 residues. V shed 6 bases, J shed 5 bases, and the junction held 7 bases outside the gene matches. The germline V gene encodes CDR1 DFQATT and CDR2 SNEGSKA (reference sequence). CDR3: CSAPSGRVDEQYF. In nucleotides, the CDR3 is TGCAGTGCACCGAGCGGGAGGGTGGACGAGCAGTACTTC.

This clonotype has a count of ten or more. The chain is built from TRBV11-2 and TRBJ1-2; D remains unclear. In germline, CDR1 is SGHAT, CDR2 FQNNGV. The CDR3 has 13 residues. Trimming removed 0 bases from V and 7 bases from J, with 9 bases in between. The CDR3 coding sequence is TGTGCCAGCAGCTTAGATCTCCGGCGTGGCTACACCTTC. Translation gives CASSLDLRRGYTF. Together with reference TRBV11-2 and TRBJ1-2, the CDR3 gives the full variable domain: EAGVAQSPRYKIIEKRQSVAFWCNPISGHATLYWYQQILGQGPKLLIQFQNNGVVDDSQLPKDRFSAERLKGVDSTLKIQPAKLEDSAVYLCASSLDLRRGYTFGSGTRLTVV.

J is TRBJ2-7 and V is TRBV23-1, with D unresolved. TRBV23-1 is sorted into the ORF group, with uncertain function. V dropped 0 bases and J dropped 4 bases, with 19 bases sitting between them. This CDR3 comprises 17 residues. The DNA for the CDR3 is TGCGCCAGCAGTCAATCATACGGAGTGTTCTGGATTTACGAGCAGTACTTC. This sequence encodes CASSQSYGVFWIYEQYF.

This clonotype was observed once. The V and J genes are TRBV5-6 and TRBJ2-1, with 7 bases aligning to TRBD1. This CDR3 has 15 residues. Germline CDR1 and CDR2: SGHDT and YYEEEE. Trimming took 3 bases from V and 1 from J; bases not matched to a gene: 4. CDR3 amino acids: CASSSEGASYNEQFF. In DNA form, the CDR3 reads TGTGCCAGCAGCTCCGAGGGGGCTTCCTACAATGAGCAGTTCTTC.

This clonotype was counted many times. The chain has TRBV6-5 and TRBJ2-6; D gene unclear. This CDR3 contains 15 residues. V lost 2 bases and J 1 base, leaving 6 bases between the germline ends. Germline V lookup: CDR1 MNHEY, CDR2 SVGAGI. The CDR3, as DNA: TGTGCCAGCAGTTACCTCCCATCTGGGGCCAACGTCCTGACTTTC. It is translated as CASSYLPSGANVLTF.